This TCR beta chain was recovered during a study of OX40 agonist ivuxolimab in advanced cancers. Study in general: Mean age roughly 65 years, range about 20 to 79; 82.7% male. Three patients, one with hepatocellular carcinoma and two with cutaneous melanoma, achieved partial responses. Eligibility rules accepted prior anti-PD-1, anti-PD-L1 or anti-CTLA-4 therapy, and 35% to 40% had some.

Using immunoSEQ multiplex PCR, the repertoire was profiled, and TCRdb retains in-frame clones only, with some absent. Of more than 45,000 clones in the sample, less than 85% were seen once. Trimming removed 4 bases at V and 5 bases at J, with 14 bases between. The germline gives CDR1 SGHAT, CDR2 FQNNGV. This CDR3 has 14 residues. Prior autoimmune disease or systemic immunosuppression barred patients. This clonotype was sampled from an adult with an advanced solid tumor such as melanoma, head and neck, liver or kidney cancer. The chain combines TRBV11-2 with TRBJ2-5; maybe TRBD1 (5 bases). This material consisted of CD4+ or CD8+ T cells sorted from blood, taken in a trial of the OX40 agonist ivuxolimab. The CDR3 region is CASSSVAGLETQYF. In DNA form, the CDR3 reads TGTGCCAGCAGCTCAGTGGCAGGGCTGGAGACCCAGTACTTC.